These 5 T cell receptor beta chains share one sample of origin, sequenced in a study of T-cell memory formation after mild COVID-19. One entry per CDR3 protein results from TCRdb running MiXCR on the 5' RACE reads. This sample yields 350,000 to 550,000 distinct CDR3 sequences, of which 18% are seen a single time; about 22% belongs to the top ten. Sequences were obtained from PBMCs or a T cell subset sorted from them (not recorded which). These receptor sequences come from a man between 18 and 35 years old who had mild COVID-19 (a few samples of this study predate the infection). Cell type and time point are not known.

In this sample, this clonotype turned up a few times. V and J are TRBV11-2 and TRBJ2-5; 7 bases are shared with TRBD1. The CDR3 has 14 amino acids. The junction had 8 bases not matched to a gene; V was cut back by 6 bases and J by 4 bases. Germline values: CDR1 SGHAT, CDR2 FQNNGV. The CDR3 spells CASSFRQGRETQYF. CDR3 DNA: TGTGCCAGCAGTTTCAGACAGGGTAGAGAGACCCAGTACTTC.

The chain uses TRBV12-3 or TRBV12-4 and TRBJ1-5, with unresolved D. This CDR3 has 16 amino acids. Trimming shortened V by 5 bases and J by 0 bases, and 14 bases separated the two germline ends. DNA of the CDR3: TGTGCCAGCAGTAATCTATATGGGCATAGCAATCAGCCCCAGCATTTT. This gives the protein CASSNLYGHSNQPQHF.

CDR3 nucleotides: TGTGCCAGCAGCGTATGGGGGTCCGACAATGAGCAGTTCTTC. Protein sequence: CASSVWGSDNEQFF. The chain couples TRBV9 to TRBJ2-1, with D perhaps being TRBD1 or TRBD2 (5 bases each). CDR1 is SGDLS and CDR2 is YYNGEE in the germline V gene. The V end was cut by 1 base, the J end by 5 bases, with 10 bases between. The CDR3 has 14 residues.

This clonotype was counted at least ten times. The chain couples TRBV4-2 to TRBJ2-5, with 7 nucleotides matching TRBD2. Losses at the gene ends were 0 bases for V and 4 bases for J; bases not matched to a gene: 8. Germline V gene data show CDR1 as LGHNA and CDR2 as YNFKEQ. This CDR3 comprises 16 residues. The chain's CDR3 is CASSQDLGWGGETQYF. In DNA form, the CDR3 reads TGTGCCAGCAGCCAAGATCTTGGGTGGGGGGGAGAGACCCAGTACTTC.

This clonotype occurred many times. The J gene is TRBJ2-5, the V gene TRBV7-2; D remains ambiguous. The germline V gene has CDR1 SGHTA and CDR2 FQGNSA. The CDR3 has 14 amino acids. The ends were cut back, 5 bases at V and 2 bases at J, with 12 bases in the middle. The CDR3 DNA is TGTGCCAGCAGCCCCAGCAGGATTCAAGAGACCCAGTACTTC. Amino acids: CASSPSRIQETQYF.